This TCR beta chain originates from a study of shared clonotypes between healthy human individuals. Naive CD8 cells lacked CD45RO, underwent positive selection for CCR7 and left out terminally differentiated effector memory CD45RA+ cells. The CDR3 length is 16 residues. Germline V CDR1 and CDR2: SGDLS, YYNGEE. The V gene lost 4 bases and the J gene lost 1 base, with 17 bases spanning the gap. The table came from immunoSEQ multiplex PCR; TCRdb's copy has only in-frame clones and leaves some out. The sample consists of around 2.1 million clones, 85% to 95% of them appearing once. The chain carries TRBV9 and TRBJ1-1; D remains unclear. The specimen was naive CD8+ T cells from PBMCs. This TCR derives from a man younger than 35 in good health. Some clones in this sample may be carry-over from other donors' samples. DNA of the CDR3: TGTGCCAGCAGCCCGACCCTGTGGGTTCCGAACACTGAAGCTTTCTTT. This translates into CASSPTLWVPNTEAFF.